Each of the 21 T cell receptor beta chains below was sequenced from the same sample in a study. The table came from immunoSEQ multiplex PCR; TCRdb's copy has only in-frame clones and leaves some out. The sample consists of 68,000 or so clones, 90% to 95% of them appearing once. The sequencing sample was made of PBMCs. These receptors all come from a man in his forties or fifties with rheumatoid arthritis.

The gene calls are TRBV7-9 and TRBJ2-2, with TRBD1 matching 7 bases. Germline CDR1 is SEHNR and CDR2 is FQNEAQ (reference sequence). The junction had 4 bases not matched to a gene; V was cut back by 2 bases and J by 4 bases. This CDR3 has 15 residues. Here the CDR3 DNA reads TGTGCCAGCAGCTTAAGTGACAGGGTCACCGGGGAGCTGTTTTTT. Translation: CASSLSDRVTGELFF.

The gene calls are TRBV12-3 or TRBV12-4 and TRBJ2-5; no reliable D call. CDR3 size: 11 residues. V lost 5 bases, J lost 2 bases, and 3 bases lay in between. The CDR3 is CASSRQETQYF. CDR3 DNA: TGTGCCAGCAGTCGGCAAGAGACCCAGTACTTC.

The chain has TRBV5-6 and TRBJ1-6; tentatively, D is TRBD1 (5 bases). V was clipped by 4 bases and J by 14 bases, with 16 bases between them. The CDR3 has 13 amino acids. The germline V gene has CDR1 SGHDT and CDR2 YYEEEE. The DNA for the CDR3 is TGTGCCAGCAGCCCAGGGCCGACTAGGGCCCTCCACTTT. Translated: CASSPGPTRALHF.

The chain recombines TRBV29-1 with TRBJ2-3; a possible D gene is TRBD2 (5 bases). Trimming took 5 bases from V and 0 from J, leaving 12 bases between them. Germline CDR1 and CDR2: SQVTM and ANQGSEA. The CDR3 length is 14 residues. CDR3 nucleotides: TGCAGCGTTTTCGCGGGTTCTAGCACAGATACGCAGTATTTT. Encoded protein: CSVFAGSSTDTQYF.

V usage is TRBV29-1 and J usage is TRBJ1-1; D remains unclear. This CDR3 is 10 amino acids long. Germline V gene sequence: CDR1 SQVTM, CDR2 ANQGSEA. V was clipped by 7 bases and J by 1 base, with 4 bases between them. CDR3: CSAGNTEAFF. The CDR3 DNA follows: TGCAGCGCTGGGAACACTGAAGCTTTCTTT.

The CDR3 loop is CASSQETAGAGGETQYF. The CDR3 DNA follows: TGTGCCAGCAGCCAAGAGACAGCGGGAGCGGGAGGGGAGACCCAGTACTTC. The chain combines TRBV3-1 (or the pseudogene TRBV3-2) with TRBJ2-5, with 10 nucleotides matching TRBD2. V shed 0 bases and J 5 bases; nucleotides not matched to a gene: 9. The CDR3 covers 17 residues. Germline CDR1 and CDR2: LGHDT and YNNKEL (reference sequence).

This clone occurred once. The genes are TRBV2 and TRBJ1-5, with TRBD1 matching 12 bases. CDR1 is SNHLY, CDR2 FYNNEI, per germline. V was clipped by 6 bases and J by 6 bases; unmatched bases: 3. The CDR3 contains 14 residues. Here the CDR3 DNA reads TGTGCCAGCAGAGGGGACAGGGGGCTTCAGCCCCAGCATTTT. This translates into CASRGDRGLQPQHF.

The genes are TRBV9 and TRBJ2-2; tentatively, D is TRBD2 (6 bases). Germline assignment: CDR1 SGDLS and CDR2 YYNGEE. V dropped 0 bases and J dropped 5 bases, with 14 bases sitting between them. There are 16 residues in the CDR3. CDR3 sequence: CASSVAFGAGTGELFF. The CDR3 DNA follows: TGTGCCAGCAGCGTAGCGTTCGGGGCGGGGACCGGGGAGCTGTTTTTT.

This rearrangement joins TRBV30 to TRBJ1-4; no clear D. This CDR3 contains 12 residues. Trimming took 1 base from V and 4 from J, leaving 4 bases between them. CDR1 is GTSNPN and CDR2 is SVGIG in the germline V gene (reference sequence). The CDR3 region has the DNA TGTGCCTGGAGTGGGGTTAATGAAAAACTGTTTTTT. Its protein product is CAWSGVNEKLFF.

The gene calls are TRBV7-9 and TRBJ2-7; D possibly uses TRBD1 or TRBD2 (5 bases each). V lost 2 bases and J lost 6, with 14 bases in between. The CDR3 length is 14 residues. Germline V gene data show CDR1 as SEHNR and CDR2 as FQNEAQ (reference sequence). CDR3 sequence: CASSLPGSGSEQYF. CDR3 nucleotides: TGTGCCAGCAGCTTACCAGGGTCGGGATCCGAGCAGTACTTC.

The count of this clone is one. Compared with germline, one end of the junction differs, possibly owing to a read error. The gene calls are TRBV24-1 and TRBJ2-1; 8 bases are a match to TRBD1. CDR1 is KGHDR and CDR2 is SFDVKD in the germline V gene. CDR3 length: 13 amino acids. The CDR3 loop reads CATSDTGQGEPFF. The CDR3 DNA reads as TGTGCCACCAGTGATACTGGACAGGGAGAGCCGTTCTTC.

With respect to this clone: Mismatch with germline at one junction end may stem from a read error. The rearrangement uses TRBV4-1 and TRBJ2-7; 10 nucleotides agree with TRBD2. The germline V gene has CDR1 MGHRA and CDR2 YSYEKL. This CDR3 comprises 15 residues. DNA for the CDR3: TGCGCCAGCAGGCAAGGACTAGCGGCCCTCTACGAGCAGTACTTC. Encoded protein: CASRQGLAALYEQYF.

The rearrangement links TRBV13 to TRBJ1-4; D is unclear. Germline CDR1 PRHDT, CDR2 FYEKMQ (reference sequence). There are 15 residues in the CDR3. The V and J ends lost 4 bases and 7 bases respectively, with 16 bases between them. The CDR3 loop reads CASSSPSDSPEKLFF. The CDR3, as DNA: TGTGCCAGCAGCTCCCCCTCGGATTCGCCTGAAAAACTGTTTTTT. The entire variable domain, with the rest obtained from reference TRBV13 and TRBJ1-4, is as follows: AAGVIQSPRHLIKEKRETATLKCYPIPRHDTVYWYQQGPGQDPQFLISFYEKMQSDKGSIPDRFSAQQFSDYHSELNMSSLELGDSALYFCASSSPSDSPEKLFFGSGTQLSVL.

The rearrangement uses TRBV6-5 and TRBJ2-7; 8 bases align to TRBD2. J gave up 3 bases and V 7 bases, and 11 bases lay outside the gene matches. This CDR3 is built from 15 residues. Germline V lookup: CDR1 MNHEY, CDR2 SVGAGI. The CDR3 nucleotides are TGTGCCAGCAAGGCGACCAGCGGGAGAGTCTACGAGCAGTACTTC. It translates to CASKATSGRVYEQYF.

V and J are TRBV27 and TRBJ1-2; 8 bases fit TRBD1. V lost 5 bases, J lost 0 bases, and 11 bases stayed unmatched. CDR3 length equals 17 residues. Germline CDR1 is MNHEY and CDR2 is SMNVEV (reference sequence). The CDR3 region has the DNA TGTGCCAGCAGTCAAACCCTCCGGGACAGGACTAACTATGGCTACACCTTC. This translates into CASSQTLRDRTNYGYTF.

V usage is TRBV7-9 and J usage is TRBJ1-5, with TRBD1 matching over 10 bases. There are 19 residues in the CDR3. Germline V CDR1 and CDR2: SEHNR, FQNEAQ (reference sequence). J gave up 2 bases and V 5 bases, and 15 bases lay outside the gene matches. The CDR3 is CASSPSGTGAFSGNQPQHF. The DNA for the CDR3 is TGTGCCAGCAGCCCTTCCGGGACAGGGGCCTTTTCTGGCAATCAGCCCCAGCATTTT.

This clone has more than one count but fewer than ten. V usage is TRBV7-9 and J usage is TRBJ1-2; D possibly corresponds to TRBD1 (6 bases). V lost 3 bases to trimming and J lost 4 bases, with 9 bases between them. The CDR3 consists of 13 residues. Germline loops: CDR1 SEHNR, CDR2 FQNEAQ (reference sequence). The chain's CDR3 is CASSLGAGYGYTF. In nucleotides, the CDR3 is TGTGCCAGCAGCTTGGGGGCTGGCTATGGCTACACCTTC.

The rearrangement uses TRBV14 and TRBJ1-4, with D perhaps TRBD1 (5 bases). V gave up 6 bases and J gave up 0 bases, with 14 bases separating them. Looked up from germline, CDR1 is SGHDN and CDR2 is FVKESK. This CDR3 has 16 residues. The CDR3, as DNA: TGTGCCAGCAGTCAAAAGGGGACGGCAACTAATGAAAAACTGTTTTTT. This sequence encodes CASSQKGTATNEKLFF.

V usage is TRBV27 and J usage is TRBJ2-7; the match to TRBD2 covers 8 bases. Per the germline V gene, CDR1 is MNHEY and CDR2 is SMNVEV (reference sequence). With 2 bases clipped from V and 5 bases from J, the junction kept 5 bases outside the gene matches. The CDR3 sequence is 14 residues long. CDR3 bases: TGTGCCAGCAGTTTACAGCGGGAGTTCGACGAGCAGTACTTC. Translation: CASSLQREFDEQYF.

This clone was observed once. The J gene is TRBJ1-1, the V gene TRBV3-1 (or the pseudogene TRBV3-2), with 7 nucleotides matching TRBD1. Per germline, CDR1 LGHDT and CDR2 YNNKEL (reference sequence). Unmatched junction bases numbered 4, after V lost 2 bases and J lost 1 base. The CDR3 spans 15 residues. CDR3 nucleotides: TGTGCCAGCAGCCAACAGGACAGGAAGAACACTGAAGCTTTCTTT. It specifies CASSQQDRKNTEAFF.

The rearrangement joins TRBV24-1 to TRBJ2-3; D remains ambiguous. CDR3 length: 17 amino acids. Germline values: CDR1 KGHDR, CDR2 SFDVKD. Trimming shortened V by 1 base and J by 1 base, and 14 bases separated the two germline ends. For the CDR3, the DNA is TGTGCCACCAGTGATTTCTCTTCGACGTATGGCACAGATACGCAGTATTTT. This gives the protein CATSDFSSTYGTDTQYF.